One and the same sample provided the 25 T cell receptor beta chains below, sequenced in a study of cytomegalovirus exposure and HLA in healthy donors. A multiplex PCR was run with 60 Vbeta primers and 13 Jbeta primers. Here immunoSEQ multiplex PCR was the method, and the copy in TCRdb shows in-frame clones only, minus some. The sample lists 100,000 to 150,000 clones; over 60% were seen once. The sample consisted of PBMCs. Receptors were obtained from a female donor in good health and CMV-seronegative.

There are a few counts of this clone. This chain joins TRBV27 and TRBJ2-7; 9 bases match TRBD2. The V gene's germline CDR1 is MNHEY and CDR2 SMNVEV (reference sequence). V lost 5 bases to trimming and J lost 0 bases; unmatched junction nucleotides: 29. The CDR3 sequence is 23 residues long. CDR3: CASSPWAGSAGGLSTKISYEQYF. DNA of the CDR3: TGTGCCAGCAGTCCCTGGGCCGGATCCGCGGGAGGGCTCTCTACGAAGATCTCCTACGAGCAGTACTTC.

The J gene is TRBJ2-7, the V gene TRBV2; TRBD1 agrees at 9 bases. Germline assignment: CDR1 SNHLY and CDR2 FYNNEI. Trimming removed 7 bases from V and 2 bases from J; junction bases left unmatched: 9. The CDR3 is made up of 15 amino acids. The DNA of the CDR3 is TGTGCCAGCACCGCGGGGACAGGGAGAACCTACGAGCAGTACTTC. This encodes CASTAGTGRTYEQYF. The full variable domain, with the rest looked up from reference TRBV2 and TRBJ2-7, is EPEVTQTPSHQVTQMGQEVILRCVPISNHLYFYWYRQILGQKVEFLVSFYNNEISEKSEIFDDQFSVERPDGSNFTLKIRSTKLEDSAMYFCASTAGTGRTYEQYFGPGTRLTVT.

The chain carries TRBV10-1 and TRBJ2-3; D may be TRBD2 (6 bases). V was shortened by 10 bases and J by 3 bases, with 20 bases between the two germline ends. The CDR3 has 15 amino acids. Germline CDR1 and CDR2: WNHNN and SYGVQD (reference sequence). This CDR3 is CATGPGTEGTDTQYF. The CDR3 DNA reads TGCGCCACAGGCCCCGGGACGGAGGGGACAGATACGCAGTATTTT.

The J gene is TRBJ1-1, the V gene TRBV30, with TRBD1 as a possible D gene (6 bases). Germline V CDR1 and CDR2: GTSNPN, SVGIG (reference sequence). V was shortened by 3 bases and J by 13 bases, with 15 bases between the two germline ends. This CDR3 spans 11 amino acids. The CDR3 bases are TGTGCCTGGAGGATAGACAGGAAGGGTTTCTTT. It codes for CAWRIDRKGFF.

The chain uses TRBV27 and TRBJ1-5; TRBD1 is a possible D gene (6 bases). Trimming removed 2 bases from V and 4 bases from J, with 12 bases in between. The germline V gene has CDR1 MNHEY and CDR2 SMNVEV (reference sequence). The CDR3 totals 15 residues. This CDR3 is CASSLGGGGNQPQHF. The CDR3 DNA sequence: TGTGCCAGCAGTTTAGGAGGGGGGGGGAATCAGCCCCAGCATTTT.

This sequence joins TRBV6-5 and TRBJ2-7, with 10 bases that match TRBD2. V was clipped by 6 bases and J by 4 bases; unmatched bases: 9. Germline V gene lookup returns CDR1 MNHEY and CDR2 SVGAGI. CDR3 length: 15 amino acids. This chain's CDR3 is CASRRSGRATYEQYF. CDR3 nucleotide sequence: TGTGCCAGCAGAAGAAGCGGGAGGGCCACGTACGAGCAGTACTTC.

J is TRBJ1-4 and V is TRBV27; 9 nucleotides match TRBD1. Germline CDR1 and CDR2: MNHEY and SMNVEV (reference sequence). The V segment lost 6 bases and the J segment 9 bases; nucleotides outside the gene matches: 8. There are 14 residues in the CDR3. CDR3 sequence: CASSQPGQGQKLFF. CDR3 bases: TGTGCCAGCAGCCAACCGGGACAGGGTCAAAAACTGTTTTTT.

The V and J genes are TRBV28 and TRBJ1-5; weak D call: TRBD1 (5 bases). V was pared by 0 bases and J by 4 bases, with 10 bases between. The CDR3 has 15 residues. The germline gives CDR1 MDHEN, CDR2 SYDVKM. CDR3 nucleotides: TGTGCCAGCAGTTTATGGCAGGCAGGGAATCAGCCCCAGCATTTT. Translating gives CASSLWQAGNQPQHF.

In this sample, this clone turned up once. The rearrangement links TRBV20-1 to TRBJ1-2; D perhaps matches TRBD1 (6 bases). This CDR3 has 11 residues. Trimming cost V 4 bases and J 6 bases, with 9 bases left between them. Germline CDR1 is DFQATT and CDR2 is SNEGSKA (reference sequence). CDR3 in amino acids: CSATGANGYTF. As DNA, the CDR3 is TGCAGTGCTACAGGGGCAAATGGCTACACCTTC.

V usage is TRBV2 and J usage is TRBJ2-2; D not certain. Between the trimmed V and J ends, which lost 5 bases and 4 bases, there was a span of 11 bases. The germline gives CDR1 SNHLY, CDR2 FYNNEI. CDR3 length equals 14 residues. DNA for the CDR3: TGTGCCAGCAGTCAGCGTTTGAGCACCGGGGAGCTGTTTTTT. This codes for CASSQRLSTGELFF.

The chain couples TRBV18 to TRBJ2-1; the D is unclear. V dropped 5 bases and J dropped 10 bases, with 12 bases sitting between them. The CDR3 covers 12 residues. The V gene's germline CDR1 is KGHSH and CDR2 LQKENI. The CDR3 bases are TGTGCCAGCTCATCGACCGCAGGAGAGCAGTTCTTC. Protein sequence: CASSSTAGEQFF.

To note about this clone: This sample also contains other DNA sequences that code for the same CDR3. This chain uses TRBV6-1 with TRBJ1-1; 7 positions match TRBD1. From germline, CDR1 is MNHNS and CDR2 SASEGT. This CDR3 comprises 14 residues. J was trimmed by 2 bases and V by 5 bases; bases with no gene match: 5. DNA for the CDR3: TGTGCCAGCAGTTCCTACAGGGGAAACACTGAAGCTTTCTTT. Protein sequence: CASSSYRGNTEAFF.

Regarding this clone: The same CDR3 also results from other DNA sequences found in this sample. The gene calls are TRBV28 and TRBJ1-1, with D possibly TRBD1 on 5 matching bases. Trimming shortened V by 1 base and J by 9 bases, and 12 bases separated the two germline ends. The V gene's germline CDR1 is MDHEN and CDR2 SYDVKM. The CDR3 is made up of 13 amino acids. CDR3 sequence: CASSLSAGGKAFF. The CDR3 DNA is TGTGCCAGCAGTTTATCGGCGGGGGGGAAAGCTTTCTTT.

V and J are TRBV5-5 and TRBJ2-3, with 13 bases fitting TRBD2. After removal of 3 bases from V and 4 bases from J, the junction contained 2 bases not matched to a gene. Per germline, CDR1 SGHKS and CDR2 YYEKEE (reference sequence). This CDR3 region has 15 residues. The CDR3 is CASSWTSGGADTQYF. The CDR3 DNA is TGTGCCAGCAGCTGGACTAGCGGGGGAGCAGATACGCAGTATTTT. The variable domain in full, completed from reference TRBV5-5 and TRBJ2-3, reads DAGVTQSPTHLIKTRGQQVTLRCSPISGHKSVSWYQQVLGQGPQFIFQYYEKEERGRGNFPDRFSARQFPNYSSELNVNALLLGDSALYLCASSWTSGGADTQYFGPGTRLTVL.

The chain uses TRBV9 and TRBJ1-1, with a tentative D call TRBD1 (6 bases). The CDR3 covers 14 residues. From germline, CDR1 is SGDLS and CDR2 YYNGEE. With 0 bases removed from V and 10 bases from J, the gap between germline ends came to 16 bases. The chain's CDR3 is CASSVEGGGGVAFF. The CDR3 DNA is TGTGCCAGCAGCGTAGAAGGGGGTGGGGGGGTAGCTTTCTTT.

CDR3 in amino acids: CASSNSMNNRENTEAFF. The DNA for the CDR3 is TGTGCCAGCAGCAATAGTATGAATAACAGGGAGAACACTGAAGCTTTCTTT. V usage is TRBV21-1 and J usage is TRBJ1-1; the table's D call, TRBD1, was not checked against the DNA. TRBV21-1 is an annotated pseudogene. The CDR3 loop spans 17 amino acids.

There are a few counts of this clone. The rearrangement links TRBV10-1 to TRBJ1-1; possible D gene TRBD1, 6 bases. CDR1 and CDR2 from the germline V gene are WNHNN and SYGVQD (reference sequence). V shed 5 bases and J shed 5 bases, with 12 bases lying between them. The CDR3 sequence is 13 residues long. CDR3 nucleotides: TGCGCCAGCAGTATATCAGGGGTTACTGAAGCTTTCTTT. This codes for CASSISGVTEAFF.

This clone appeared a few times. The chain recombines TRBV6-5 with TRBJ1-2, with 8 bases matching TRBD1. J gave up 3 bases and V 6 bases, and 3 bases lay outside the gene matches. Germline lookup yields CDR1 MNHEY and CDR2 SVGAGI. CDR3 size: 13 residues. DNA for the CDR3: TGTGCCAGCAGCATGGACAGGGACTATGGCTACACCTTC. Protein: CASSMDRDYGYTF.

The chain carries TRBV6-5 and TRBJ2-1, with 7 nucleotides matching TRBD1. CDR3 length equals 12 residues. J lost 13 bases, V lost 2 bases, and 5 bases had no gene match. Germline values: CDR1 MNHEY, CDR2 SVGAGI. This CDR3 is CASSYLGTEQFF. The CDR3 nucleotides read TGTGCCAGCAGTTACCTCGGGACAGAACAGTTCTTC.

This clone has more than one count but fewer than ten. The V call is TRBV28, the J call TRBJ2-7; 9 bases are a match to TRBD1. The CDR3 extends over 16 amino acids. CDR1 and CDR2 from the germline V gene are MDHEN and SYDVKM. V gave up 6 bases and J gave up 7 bases; unmatched junction bases: 16. The CDR3 region is CASSRPPGQGLAEQYF. CDR3 sequence (DNA): TGTGCCAGCAGCCGACCGCCGGGACAGGGACTTGCGGAGCAGTACTTC.

V and J are TRBV10-1 and TRBJ2-1, with 7 bases matching TRBD1. The CDR3 runs to 14 residues. Germline V gene lookup returns CDR1 WNHNN and CDR2 SYGVQD (reference sequence). Losses at the gene ends were 8 bases for V and 2 bases for J; bases not matched to a gene: 6. The CDR3: CASADRQTYNEQFF. CDR3 nucleotides: TGCGCCAGCGCGGACAGGCAAACCTACAATGAGCAGTTCTTC.

This clone was seen a single time. The chain carries TRBV5-6 and TRBJ2-7, with TRBD2 matching 8 bases. The CDR3 contains 14 residues. After removal of 2 bases from V and 1 base from J, the junction contained 2 bases not matched to a gene. Germline V CDR1 and CDR2: SGHDT, YYEEEE. CDR3 DNA: TGTGCCAGCAGCTTCGGGGGGGCTTCCTACGAGCAGTACTTC. As protein: CASSFGGASYEQYF. Using reference TRBV5-6 and TRBJ2-7 for the parts outside the CDR3, the full variable domain is DAGVTQSPTHLIKTRGQQVTLRCSPKSGHDTVSWYQQALGQGPQFIFQYYEEEERQRGNFPDRFSGHQFPNYSSELNVNALLLGDSALYLCASSFGGASYEQYFGPGTRLTVT.

DNA for the CDR3: TGTGCCAGCAGCCGCTCCGGACAGGCCGGCCGGTATGGCTACACCTTC. As protein: CASSRSGQAGRYGYTF. V and J are TRBV7-8 and TRBJ1-2, with 7 bases matching TRBD1. The length of the CDR3 is 16 residues. J gave up 5 bases and V 5 bases, and 14 bases lay outside the gene matches. Germline lookup yields CDR1 SGHVS and CDR2 FQNEAQ.

The J gene is TRBJ2-7, the V gene TRBV6-1, with TRBD2 as a possible D gene (6 bases). This CDR3 region has 15 residues. V lost 1 base, J lost 0 bases, and 10 bases lay in between. Germline CDR1 reads MNHNS; CDR2 reads SASEGT. The DNA for the CDR3 is TGTGCCAGCAGTGAAGGCACGGGACTCTCCTACGAGCAGTACTTC. Protein product: CASSEGTGLSYEQYF.

The chain recombines TRBV6-1 with TRBJ1-6; 8 bases are a match to TRBD1. This CDR3 contains 15 residues. The junction had 10 bases not matched to a gene; V was cut back by 5 bases and J by 10 bases. The germline V gene has CDR1 MNHNS and CDR2 SASEGT. Here the CDR3 reads CASSRGTGGESPLHF. CDR3 nucleotide sequence: TGTGCCAGCAGTCGTGGGACAGGAGGGGAGTCACCCCTCCACTTT.